This record concerns one T cell receptor (beta chain) sequence. The J segment lost 5 bases and the V segment lost 2 bases, leaving 13 bases of the junction unmatched. The CDR3 is 18 amino acids. Per germline, CDR1 SGHDN and CDR2 FVKESK. The data belong to a study of OX40 agonist ivuxolimab in advanced cancers. Across the study: As their treatment, patients were administered ivuxolimab, an agonistic anti-OX40 (CD134) antibody. Hepatocellular carcinoma, melanoma, renal cell or head and neck cancer was diagnosed in the dose-escalation patients.

TCRdb's copy holds only in-frame clones and misses some; the assay was immunoSEQ multiplex PCR. The table records roughly 64,000 clones, around 93% of them present only once. Autoimmune disease history or systemic immunosuppression meant exclusion. Baseline was the first blood sampling point, followed by cycle 4 day 1 and cycle 7 day 1. The V gene is TRBV14, the J gene TRBJ2-5; 11 positions match TRBD2. This receptor was identified in an adult with an advanced solid tumor such as melanoma, head and neck, liver or kidney cancer. Sequenced here: CD4+ or CD8+ T cells sorted from blood, sampled in a trial of the OX40 agonist ivuxolimab. In DNA form, the CDR3 reads TGTGCCAGCAGCCAAACTAGCGGGAGTTTTATGTCGGGGGAGACCCAGTACTTC. This encodes CASSQTSGSFMSGETQYF.